A single sample is the source of the 7 T cell receptor beta chains below, sequenced in a study of beta chain features in type 1 diabetes. cDNA synthesis used the whole RNA isolate, giving expressed TCRB sequences. Generated by immunoSEQ multiplex PCR, the TCRdb table keeps only in-frame clones and is missing some. The sample contains 150,000 to 200,000 clones, roughly 59% of which appear only once. Whole-study results and caveats: Moderate yet significant TCRB CDR3 shortening was seen in Type 1 diabetes patients in all four CD4+ subsets.

Which antigens these TCRs recognize remains unknown. The sample was naive CD4+ T cells from blood. These receptors were taken from a man aged 25-45 years with type 1 diabetes.

The chain combines TRBV7-2 with TRBJ2-3; 11 nucleotides line up with TRBD2. The V gene end was trimmed by 1 base and the J gene end by 4 bases; junction bases not matched to a gene: 4. The V gene's germline CDR1 is SGHTA and CDR2 FQGNSA. The CDR3 has 16 amino acids. As DNA, the CDR3 is TGTGCCAGCAGCTTAGTCCTACTAGCGGGGGCAGATACGCAGTATTTT. Amino acids: CASSLVLLAGADTQYF.

This clone occurred once. CDR3 DNA: TGCGCCAGCAGCCATCATTGGACAGGGCCCGACTATGGCTACACCTTC. Translated: CASSHHWTGPDYGYTF. J is TRBJ1-2 and V is TRBV4-1; 8 bases line up with TRBD1. The V and J ends lost 3 bases and 3 bases, in that order; junction bases with no gene match: 9. The CDR3 spans 16 residues. Germline assignment: CDR1 MGHRA and CDR2 YSYEKL.

The chain has TRBV11-2 and TRBJ2-2, with D uncertain. Germline-derived CDR1 and CDR2 are SGHAT and FQNNGV. With 5 bases removed from V and 4 bases from J, the gap between germline ends came to 5 bases. This CDR3 spans 12 amino acids. The CDR3 is CASSPTTGELFF. CDR3 DNA: TGTGCCAGCAGCCCTACCACCGGGGAGCTGTTTTTT.

The J gene is TRBJ2-3, the V gene TRBV11-2; 13 bases map to TRBD2. This CDR3 spans 19 amino acids. Germline CDR1 is SGHAT and CDR2 is FQNNGV. The ends lost 0 bases at V and 1 base at J; junction bases unmatched: 7. The CDR3, as DNA: TGTGCCAGCAGCTTAGATTTTGGACTAGCGGGGGCCGGCACAGATACGCAGTATTTT. Protein: CASSLDFGLAGAGTDTQYF.

The CDR3 protein is CASSSGREKELFF. Written as DNA, the CDR3 is TGTGCCAGCAGCTCGGGACGGGAGAAGGAGCTGTTTTTT. V gene TRBV5-4 combines with J gene TRBJ2-2; D perhaps matches TRBD2 (6 bases). CDR3 size: 13 residues. V was trimmed by 3 bases and J by 10 bases, leaving 13 bases between them. Germline V gene data show CDR1 as SGHNT and CDR2 as YYREEE (reference sequence).

The V call is TRBV15, the J call TRBJ2-7; D might be TRBD1 (6 bases). This CDR3 is 15 amino acids long. V was trimmed by 2 bases and J by 3 bases, leaving 14 bases between them. CDR1 is LNHNV, CDR2 YYDKDF, per germline (reference sequence). The CDR3: CATSRNRETLYEQYF. CDR3 in DNA: TGTGCCACCAGCAGAAACAGGGAGACCCTCTACGAGCAGTACTTC.

This clone was picked up a small number of times. The chain couples TRBV18 to TRBJ2-7; D is undetermined. Germline loops: CDR1 KGHSH, CDR2 LQKENI. The CDR3 is made up of 14 amino acids. V lost 3 bases to trimming and J lost 3 bases, with 12 bases between them. The CDR3 DNA reads TGTGCCAGCTCACCCGCCGGACGGAGCTACGAGCAGTACTTC. It specifies CASSPAGRSYEQYF.